The 6 T cell receptor beta chains below all came from one sample that was sequenced in a study of shared clonotypes between healthy human individuals. Measured with immunoSEQ multiplex PCR; TCRdb has only the in-frame clones, and not every one. The sample has about 1 million clones, more than 65% seen once. Material for sequencing was memory CD4+ T cells sorted from blood. Subset defined: CD45RA-negative fraction. The receptors were sampled from a man between 18 and 29 years old in good health.

This clone is a singleton in its sample. This chain connects TRBV19 to TRBJ2-7; 9 bases are shared with TRBD2. The CDR3 has 15 residues. The ends lost 5 bases at V and 1 base at J; junction bases unmatched: 6. CDR1 and CDR2 (germline): LNHDA, SQIVND (reference sequence). CDR3 residues: CASSLSSGISYEQYF. The CDR3 DNA reads as TGTGCCAGTAGTTTGTCTAGCGGGATTTCCTACGAGCAGTACTTC.

V and J are TRBV5-1 and TRBJ2-4, with 9 bases aligning to TRBD1. The CDR3 spans 18 residues. Germline values: CDR1 SGHRS, CDR2 YFSETQ. V shed 4 bases and J 7 bases; nucleotides not matched to a gene: 18. This CDR3 is CASSPTGGGLTGENIQYF. The DNA of the CDR3 is TGCGCCAGCAGCCCAACAGGGGGCGGCCTTACCGGTGAGAACATTCAGTACTTC. Looking up the rest from reference TRBV5-1 and TRBJ2-4 gives the full variable domain: KAGVTQTPRYLIKTRGQQVTLSCSPISGHRSVSWYQQTPGQGLQFLFEYFSETQRNKGNFPGRFSGRQFSNSRSEMNVSTLELGDSALYLCASSPTGGGLTGENIQYFGAGTRLSVL.

This chain uses TRBV5-4 with TRBJ2-2, with 7 bases fitting TRBD1. J was trimmed by 6 bases and V by 4 bases; bases with no gene match: 9. The germline gives CDR1 SGHNT, CDR2 YYREEE (reference sequence). The CDR3 has 15 amino acids. The CDR3: CASSPWGTVSGELFF. Here the CDR3 DNA reads TGTGCCAGCAGCCCGTGGGGGACAGTGTCCGGGGAGCTGTTTTTT.

The V gene is TRBV9, the J gene TRBJ1-1; D not certain. From germline, CDR1 is SGDLS and CDR2 YYNGEE. Trimming took 2 bases from V and 1 from J, leaving 15 bases between them. This CDR3 is 16 amino acids long. CDR3 DNA sequence: TGTGCCAGCAGCGTGAGGCAGTTATCGGAGAACACTGAAGCTTTCTTT. It codes for CASSVRQLSENTEAFF.

This clone occurred a few times. The chain employs TRBV30 and TRBJ1-1; 7 bases align to TRBD1. The germline V gene has CDR1 GTSNPN and CDR2 SVGIG (reference sequence). With 0 bases clipped from V and 10 bases from J, the junction kept 8 bases outside the gene matches. This CDR3 is built from 13 residues. In DNA form, the CDR3 reads TGTGCCTGGAGTGTAGAAGTGGGGACAGCAGCTTTCTTT. It yields the protein CAWSVEVGTAAFF.

This clone was found a few times. The CDR3 loop reads CSVQGNTGELFF. CDR3 DNA sequence: TGCAGCGTCCAGGGGAACACCGGGGAGCTGTTTTTT. The chain employs TRBV29-1 and TRBJ2-2; possible D gene TRBD1, 5 bases. Germline V gene data show CDR1 as SQVTM and CDR2 as ANQGSEA. The CDR3 sequence is 12 residues long. The germline V and J ends were trimmed by 6 bases and 1 base, with 6 bases remaining between them.